Below are 21 T cell receptor beta chains sequenced from a single sample in a study of T cell clonality in common variable immunodeficiency. Using immunoSEQ multiplex PCR, the repertoire was profiled, and TCRdb retains in-frame clones only, with some absent. Listed for the sample are 80,000 or so clones, none seen a single time. Sequencing was done on a sample of peripheral blood mononuclear cells. The source of these receptors is a person between 18 and 69 years old in good health.

This clone was detected ten times or more. The CDR3 is cut off 3 residues early in the read; its end comes from the germline J gene. The chain uses TRBV19 and TRBJ2-1; D not resolved. This CDR3 has 13 amino acids. Germline V gene sequence: CDR1 LNHDA, CDR2 SQIVND (reference sequence). Trimming pared 3 bases from V and 9 bases from J, leaving 12 bases between. The CDR3 DNA, read in part, is TGTGCCAGTAGTATGCAGAGATCAGGTGAG. This sequence encodes CASSMQRSGE. The whole CDR3 is CASSMQRSGEQFF.

At least ten counts were recorded for this clone. The sequenced fragment ends 3 residues before the CDR3 boundary, so the rest is inferred from the germline J gene. The chain recombines TRBV4-1 with TRBJ2-7, with D possibly matching TRBD2 (5 bases). Trimming cost V 1 base and J 3 bases, with 7 bases left between them. Germline V CDR1 and CDR2: MGHRA, YSYEKL. CDR3 size: 13 residues. The covered CDR3 bases are TGCGCCAGCAGCCAAGCGGGGAGCTACGAG. Translated, it gives CASSQAGSYE. The CDR3 in its entirety is CASSQAGSYEQYF.

In this sample, this clone turned up many times. The CDR3 extends 3 residues past the end of the read, so its final part is completed from the germline J gene. The J gene is TRBJ2-7, the V gene TRBV5-1; D is perhaps TRBD1 (5 bases). Trimming shortened V by 1 base and J by 5 bases, and 16 bases separated the two germline ends. The CDR3 is 15 amino acids. Germline CDR1 SGHRS, CDR2 YFSETQ. CDR3 protein: CASSLSPGRINEQYF. CDR3 DNA (partial): TGCGCCAGCAGCTTGTCCCCAGGGCGCATAAACGAG.

This clone was detected many times. The sequenced fragment ends 3 residues before the CDR3 boundary, so the rest is inferred from the germline J gene. The chain recombines TRBV6-4 with TRBJ2-2; the match to TRBD2 covers 7 bases. The CDR3 is made up of 19 amino acids. The V segment lost 2 bases and the J segment 5 bases; nucleotides outside the gene matches: 17. CDR1 and CDR2 (germline): MRHNA, SNTAGT. The sequenced part of the CDR3 DNA is TGTGCCAGCAGTGACCAGGCCTTGTTGGCGGGAGTGGGAACCGGGGAG. This sequence encodes CASSDQALLAGVGTGE. The whole CDR3 sequence reads CASSDQALLAGVGTGELFF.

This clone was seen repeatedly, ten times or more. The CDR3 goes on 3 residues after the read ends, and that part is filled in from the germline J gene. The chain links TRBV11-2 to TRBJ2-2; D gene ambiguous. V lost 1 base to trimming and J lost 6 bases, with 12 bases between them. Germline V gene data show CDR1 as SGHAT and CDR2 as FQNNGV. The CDR3 has 15 residues. The CDR3 is CASSLGAASPGELFF. The DNA read from the CDR3 is TGTGCCAGCAGCTTAGGGGCAGCCTCCCCCGGGGAG.

As concerns this clone: The read is 3 residues too short to cover the CDR3 end, so that end is filled in from the germline J gene. The chain recombines TRBV5-6 with TRBJ1-5; D is perhaps TRBD1 (5 bases). With 4 bases removed from V and 8 bases from J, the gap between germline ends came to 16 bases. Germline assignment: CDR1 SGHDT and CDR2 YYEEEE. This CDR3 contains 14 residues. The sequenced CDR3 bases are TGTGCCAGCAGCACCAGGGCTGATGGGGAGCCC. This sequence encodes CASSTRADGEP. In full, the CDR3 is CASSTRADGEPQHF.

This clone has at least ten counts. Read data end 3 residues before the CDR3 end; the end is taken from the germline J gene. This chain uses TRBV19 with TRBJ1-1, with 11 bases aligning to TRBD1. This CDR3 region has 17 residues. Trimming cost V 6 bases and J 4 bases; bases outside gene matches: 13. CDR1 is LNHDA, CDR2 SQIVND, per germline (reference sequence). CDR3 amino acids: CASSWTGGSVMGTEAFF. The part of the CDR3 DNA that was read is TGTGCCAGTAGCTGGACAGGGGGCTCGGTTATGGGCACTGAA.

This clone was seen at least ten times. The read stops 3 residues short of the end of the CDR3; the missing end is completed from the germline J gene. The rearrangement links TRBV7-2 to TRBJ2-1, with a possible D match to TRBD2 (6 bases). Trimming shortened V by 8 bases and J by 8 bases, and 19 bases separated the two germline ends. Germline CDR1 and CDR2: SGHTA and FQGNSA. The CDR3 runs 14 residues. The CDR3 here is CASRLDRRVYEQFF. The DNA read from the CDR3 is TGTGCCAGCCGCCTCGACCGGAGGGTTTATGAG.

This clone was recorded at least ten times. Read coverage stops 3 residues before the CDR3 terminus; the germline J gene supplies the remainder. The chain recombines TRBV19 with TRBJ2-5; D might be TRBD1 (5 bases). Germline CDR1 is LNHDA and CDR2 is SQIVND (reference sequence). V gave up 4 bases and J gave up 1 base, with 7 bases separating them. This CDR3 has 13 amino acids. Partial CDR3 DNA: TGTGCCAGTAGTACTACAGGCCAAGAGACC. Translated, it gives CASSTTGQET. Given in full, the CDR3 is CASSTTGQETQYF.

This clone was observed many times. The CDR3 end is not reached by the read, which stops 3 residues before it; the germline J gene fills it in. The V call is TRBV5-1, the J call TRBJ2-4, with 7 bases identical to TRBD1. The CDR3 is 14 amino acids. V lost 4 bases to trimming and J lost 9 bases; unmatched junction nucleotides: 10. Germline-derived CDR1 and CDR2 are SGHRS and YFSETQ. CDR3 loop: CASSRVTGIGIQYF. CDR3 bases read: TGCGCCAGCAGCCGAGTGACAGGGATCGGCATT.

This clone was seen repeatedly, ten times or more. The CDR3 extends 3 residues past the end of the read, so its final part is completed from the germline J gene. The rearrangement links TRBV5-4 to TRBJ1-1; 7 bases agree with TRBD1. Unmatched junction bases numbered 7, after V lost 5 bases and J lost 0 bases. The CDR3 is 15 residues long. CDR1 and CDR2 (germline): SGHNT, YYREEE (reference sequence). CDR3 DNA (partial): TGTGCCAGCAGTCCCAGGGGGGCTATGAACACTGAA. Residues: CASSPRGAMNTE. The CDR3, in full, reads CASSPRGAMNTEAFF.

This clone was recorded at least ten times. The read ends 3 residues shy of where the CDR3 ends; the end is completed using the germline J gene. The rearrangement uses TRBV29-1 and TRBJ1-2; TRBD1 agrees at 9 bases. Germline V gene data show CDR1 as SQVTM and CDR2 as ANQGSEA. Losses at the gene ends were 5 bases for V and 4 bases for J; bases not matched to a gene: 8. The CDR3 length is 14 residues. The part of the CDR3 DNA that was read is TGCAGCGTTCCCCCGGGACAGGGCCTCTATGGC. It specifies CSVPPGQGLYG. The complete CDR3 reads CSVPPGQGLYGYTF.

In its sample, this clone was seen many times. The read falls 3 residues short of the CDR3 end, and the missing part is taken from the germline J gene. V gene TRBV6-2 or TRBV6-3 combines with J gene TRBJ2-7, with TRBD1 matching 7 bases. CDR3 length: 14 residues. Germline V gene lookup returns CDR1 MNHEY and CDR2 SVGEGT. V gave up 6 bases and J gave up 2 bases; unmatched junction bases: 7. CDR3 amino acids: CASSFFGQAYEQYF. The sequenced part of the CDR3 DNA is TGTGCCAGCAGCTTCTTTGGACAGGCCTACGAG.

A few counts support this clone. The missing CDR3 end, 3 residues past where the read stops, is filled in from the germline J gene. This rearrangement joins TRBV5-1 to TRBJ2-7, with 7 nucleotides matching TRBD1. The V segment lost 4 bases and the J segment 2 bases; nucleotides outside the gene matches: 9. CDR3 length: 15 residues. The germline gives CDR1 SGHRS, CDR2 YFSETQ. The chain's CDR3 is CASSVGAGGAYEQYF. CDR3 bases read: TGCGCCAGCAGCGTTGGGGCAGGGGGAGCCTACGAG.

Only a few counts were recorded for this clone. The read ends 3 residues before the CDR3 terminus; that terminus is restored from the germline J gene. This sequence joins TRBV19 and TRBJ2-7, with 9 bases fitting TRBD2. The V segment lost 10 bases and the J segment 3 bases; nucleotides outside the gene matches: 7. The CDR3 has 13 residues. Germline lookup yields CDR1 LNHDA and CDR2 SQIVND (reference sequence). The part of the CDR3 DNA that was read is TGTGCCAACCGAGGCGGGGGGGGCTACGAG. Its protein product is CANRGGGGYE. From start to end, the CDR3 is CANRGGGGYEQYF.

This clone was seen repeatedly, ten times or more. The DNA ends 3 residues before the CDR3 does, and the rest of the CDR3 is filled in from the germline J gene. This chain links TRBV19 with TRBJ2-1; no reliable D call. This CDR3 spans 13 amino acids. The germline V and J ends were trimmed by 4 bases and 5 bases, with 9 bases remaining between them. The germline CDR1 and CDR2 sequences are LNHDA and SQIVND (reference sequence). The covered CDR3 bases are TGTGCCAGTAGTAGCCCCACTAACAATGAG. This codes for CASSSPTNNE. The CDR3 in full is CASSSPTNNEQFF.

This clone came up many times. The sequence runs out 3 residues before the end of the CDR3; the remainder is reconstructed from the germline J gene. This chain joins TRBV19 and TRBJ2-1; TRBD2 is a possible D gene (6 bases). Trimming cost V 7 bases and J 0 bases, with 13 bases left between them. The CDR3 totals 15 residues. Germline V gene lookup returns CDR1 LNHDA and CDR2 SQIVND (reference sequence). CDR3 region: CASKYVGGSYNEQFF. CDR3 DNA (partial): TGTGCCAGTAAATACGTCGGGGGCTCCTACAATGAG.

This clone was recorded many times. The read halts 3 residues ahead of the CDR3 end, with the missing end drawn from the germline J gene. The V call is TRBV7-3, the J call TRBJ1-1; the match to TRBD1 covers 8 bases. The J segment lost 4 bases and the V segment lost 2 bases, leaving 3 bases of the junction unmatched. This CDR3 spans 14 amino acids. Germline V lookup: CDR1 SGHTA, CDR2 FQGTGA. CDR3 residues: CASSLQGAVTEAFF. The covered CDR3 bases are TGTGCCAGCAGCTTACAGGGGGCGGTCACTGAA.

This clone was counted many times. CDR3 DNA, as far as it was read: TGTGCCACCACTCGAGCTGGAACTAATGAAAAA. Translating gives CATTRAGTNEK. The full CDR3 protein is CATTRAGTNEKLFF. The chain joins TRBV18 to TRBJ1-4; D remains ambiguous. The CDR3 end is not reached by the read, which stops 3 residues before it; the germline J gene fills it in. The CDR3 covers 14 residues. V lost 10 bases and J lost 1, with 13 bases in between. Germline CDR1 is KGHSH and CDR2 is LQKENI.

This clone has ten or more counts. The sequence runs out 3 residues before the end of the CDR3; the remainder is reconstructed from the germline J gene. The chain combines TRBV2 with TRBJ1-4, with D tentatively TRBD1 (5 bases). The CDR3 extends over 16 amino acids. Germline V CDR1 and CDR2: SNHLY, FYNNEI. V was pared by 4 bases and J by 3 bases, with 15 bases between. CDR3 DNA, as far as it was read: TGTGCCAGCAGTGTCTCCCTCAGGGTGTCTAATGAAAAA. This sequence encodes CASSVSLRVSNEK. The CDR3 as a whole reads CASSVSLRVSNEKLFF.

This clone occurred many times. The read falls 3 residues short of the CDR3 end, and the missing part is taken from the germline J gene. The chain has TRBV29-1 and TRBJ2-7; no clear D. The CDR3 runs to 12 residues. The germline V gene encodes CDR1 SQVTM and CDR2 ANQGSEA. Trimming removed 4 bases at V and 3 bases at J, with 10 bases between. CDR3 amino acids: CSVGQVGYEQYF. CDR3 DNA, as far as it was read: TGCAGCGTTGGGCAGGTGGGCTACGAG.